One sample yielded the 17 T cell receptor beta chains listed below, sequenced in a study of cytomegalovirus exposure and HLA in healthy donors. PCR primers comprised 60 Vbeta and 13 Jbeta primers. Only in-frame clones appear in the TCRdb table, and some are missing; sequencing was by immunoSEQ multiplex PCR. Its table records about 200,000 clones. Sample: PBMCs. The source is a girl aged 2 to 9 in good health and CMV-seropositive.

Remarks on this clone: One end of the junction is discordant with germline, which a read error may explain. The chain employs TRBV27 and TRBJ1-2; TRBD1 aligns across 7 bases. Germline V CDR1 and CDR2: MNHEY, SMNVEV (reference sequence). The CDR3 extends over 14 amino acids. The CDR3 nucleotides are TGTGCCAACAGTCAGGGGACAGCAACCTATGGCTACACCTTC. It codes for CANSQGTATYGYTF.

The rearrangement links TRBV6-1 to TRBJ2-5; 8 positions match TRBD2. Trimming removed 6 bases from V and 1 base from J; junction bases left unmatched: 4. This CDR3 spans 14 amino acids. CDR1 MNHNS and CDR2 SASEGT come from the germline V gene. This CDR3 reads CASRKTSAQETQYF. CDR3 bases: TGTGCCAGCAGGAAGACTAGCGCCCAAGAGACCCAGTACTTC.

The chain links TRBV7-2 to TRBJ2-1; D is possibly TRBD2 (6 bases). V dropped 2 bases and J dropped 1 base, with 15 bases sitting between them. The germline V gene encodes CDR1 SGHTA and CDR2 FQGNSA. This CDR3 is 17 amino acids long. CDR3 region: CASSLLGLKLSYNEQFF. DNA for the CDR3: TGTGCCAGCAGCTTACTCGGACTAAAGCTATCCTACAATGAGCAGTTCTTC.

This CDR3 is CASSSRGGEQYF. Here the CDR3 DNA reads TGTGCCAGTAGTAGCAGGGGAGGGGAGCAGTACTTC. V is TRBV19 and J is TRBJ2-7, with a weak D call TRBD2 (7 bases). The CDR3 has 12 residues. Germline V gene data show CDR1 as LNHDA and CDR2 as SQIVND (reference sequence). V lost 4 bases, J lost 7 bases, and 11 bases lay in between.

The chain is built from TRBV6-1 and TRBJ1-5; D gene ambiguous. CDR3 length equals 16 residues. V lost 4 bases, J lost 7 bases, and 20 bases lay in between. Germline V gene data show CDR1 as MNHNS and CDR2 as SASEGT. The CDR3 DNA is TGTGCCAGCAGTGCGATCTCCAGACTGCCCTGGCAGCCCCAGCATTTT. Residues: CASSAISRLPWQPQHF.

The chain carries TRBV11-2 and TRBJ1-1; the D is unclear. Trimming stripped 4 bases from V and 1 base from J, with 10 bases between. From germline, CDR1 is SGHAT and CDR2 FQNNGV. This CDR3 is 14 amino acids long. The DNA for the CDR3 is TGTGCCAGCAGCTCGGGAGTGGGGAACACTGAAGCTTTCTTT. Translated: CASSSGVGNTEAFF. Based on the CDR3 plus reference TRBV11-2 and TRBJ1-1, the full variable domain is EAGVAQSPRYKIIEKRQSVAFWCNPISGHATLYWYQQILGQGPKLLIQFQNNGVVDDSQLPKDRFSAERLKGVDSTLKIQPAKLEDSAVYLCASSSGVGNTEAFFGQGTRLTVV.

As concerns this clone: Other nucleotide sequences from this sample produce the same CDR3. The CDR3 DNA reads as TGTGCCAGCAGCTTAGTACCCCTGGCGGGAGGTTATGAAGATACGCAGTATTTT. It specifies CASSLVPLAGGYEDTQYF. The chain couples TRBV7-2 to TRBJ2-3; 8 nucleotides line up with TRBD2. This CDR3 spans 18 amino acids. The J segment lost 5 bases and the V segment lost 1 base, leaving 14 bases of the junction unmatched. The germline V gene encodes CDR1 SGHTA and CDR2 FQGNSA.

The chain recombines TRBV5-8 with TRBJ2-1; D is possibly TRBD2 (6 bases). The CDR3 loop spans 16 amino acids. CDR1 SGHTS and CDR2 YDEGEE come from the germline V gene. V shed 0 bases and J shed 5 bases, with 15 bases lying between them. The CDR3 region is CASSLVLGGRDNEQFF. The CDR3 DNA reads TGTGCCAGCAGCTTGGTGCTGGGAGGACGGGACAATGAGCAGTTCTTC.

The rearrangement joins TRBV7-9 to TRBJ2-5, with D possibly called TRBD1 or TRBD2 (5 bases each). The CDR3 has 14 residues. Germline loops: CDR1 SEHNR, CDR2 FQNEAQ (reference sequence). Between the trimmed V and J ends, which lost 5 bases and 0 bases, there was a span of 10 bases. CDR3 nucleotide sequence: TGTGCCAGCAGCGTAGGGGAGTACCAAGAGACCCAGTACTTC. As protein: CASSVGEYQETQYF.

The chain uses TRBV2 and TRBJ1-2, with a possible D match to TRBD1 (5 bases). The CDR3 spans 14 residues. Germline loops: CDR1 SNHLY, CDR2 FYNNEI. Trimming took off 4 bases at V and 2 bases at J, with 11 bases between the two ends. CDR3 loop: CASSGGGLNYGYTF. CDR3 nucleotides: TGTGCCAGCAGTGGGGGCGGACTAAACTATGGCTACACCTTC.

To note about this clone: Because the CDR3's place on the DNA is in doubt, the DNA is left out and the CDR3 is given as listed by TCRdb. The CDR3 region is CSVENVGTGISYF. The rearrangement uses TRBV29-1 and TRBJ2-7; TRBD1 is the table's D call and was not checked against the DNA. Per germline, CDR1 SQVTM and CDR2 ANQGSEA. The CDR3 extends over 13 residues, inclusive of both ends.

J is TRBJ2-7 and V is TRBV28, with TRBD1 matching 9 bases. This CDR3 region has 14 residues. Germline lookup yields CDR1 MDHEN and CDR2 SYDVKM. V was clipped by 5 bases and J by 3 bases; unmatched bases: 5. The CDR3 DNA reads as TGTGCCAGCAGTGCCGGGACAGGGTTCTACGAGCAGTACTTC. Its protein product is CASSAGTGFYEQYF. The variable domain in full, completed from reference TRBV28 and TRBJ2-7, reads DVKVTQSSRYLVKRTGEKVFLECVQDMDHENMFWYRQDPGLGLRLIYFSYDVKMKEKGDIPEGYSVSREKKERFSLILESASTNQTSMYLCASSAGTGFYEQYFGPGTRLTVT.

The J gene is TRBJ2-3, the V gene TRBV6-6, with TRBD1 as a possible D gene (6 bases). The CDR3 extends over 15 amino acids. CDR1 and CDR2 from the germline V gene are MNHNY and SVGAGI (reference sequence). The V end was cut by 0 bases, the J end by 2 bases, with 9 bases between. The CDR3 DNA follows: TGTGCCAGCAGTTACTCCCGGGACAACACAGATACGCAGTATTTT. This translates into CASSYSRDNTDTQYF.

The chain carries TRBV28 and TRBJ1-5; 8 bases map to TRBD1. The V gene end was trimmed by 6 bases and the J gene end by 0 bases; junction bases not matched to a gene: 7. CDR3 length: 16 amino acids. Per the germline V gene, CDR1 is MDHEN and CDR2 is SYDVKM. The CDR3 sequence: CASSERTGSSNQPQHF. As DNA, the CDR3 is TGTGCCAGCAGCGAGCGGACAGGGTCTAGCAATCAGCCCCAGCATTTT. The entire variable domain, with the rest obtained from reference TRBV28 and TRBJ1-5, is as follows: DVKVTQSSRYLVKRTGEKVFLECVQDMDHENMFWYRQDPGLGLRLIYFSYDVKMKEKGDIPEGYSVSREKKERFSLILESASTNQTSMYLCASSERTGSSNQPQHFGDGTRLSIL.

V and J are TRBV5-1 and TRBJ2-3, with 8 bases that match TRBD2. V shed 2 bases and J 2 bases; nucleotides not matched to a gene: 13. The CDR3 runs to 18 residues. Germline V gene data show CDR1 as SGHRS and CDR2 as YFSETQ. The CDR3 region has the DNA TGCGCCAGCAGCTTATTTCTAGCGGGCTCGGCGTACACAGATACGCAGTATTTT. This encodes CASSLFLAGSAYTDTQYF.

V usage is TRBV28 and J usage is TRBJ2-5; D gene unclear. Per germline, CDR1 MDHEN and CDR2 SYDVKM. Trimming took 3 bases from V and 2 from J, leaving 7 bases between them. There are 13 residues in the CDR3. The CDR3 DNA sequence: TGTGCCAGCAGTTTGGGCCGGCAAGAGACCCAGTACTTC. Protein sequence: CASSLGRQETQYF.

The CDR3, as DNA: TGTGCCAGCAGTGATGATAGCATGATCATTCAGTACTTC. Its protein is CASSDDSMIIQYF. V gene TRBV2 combines with J gene TRBJ2-4; D gene unclear. The germline V gene encodes CDR1 SNHLY and CDR2 FYNNEI. The CDR3 has 13 residues. V lost 3 bases to trimming and J lost 9 bases, with 12 bases between them. Drawing the rest from reference TRBV2 and TRBJ2-4, the complete variable domain is EPEVTQTPSHQVTQMGQEVILRCVPISNHLYFYWYRQILGQKVEFLVSFYNNEISEKSEIFDDQFSVERPDGSNFTLKIRSTKLEDSAMYFCASSDDSMIIQYFGAGTRLSVL.